This T cell receptor beta chain was sequenced for a study of T cell repertoires in cytomegalovirus infection. Turning to the study itself: An indication of both CMV infection and matching HLA type came from public TCR beta signatures.

Note on this clonotype: Its target is unknown.

TCRdb re-called the reads through MiXCR, storing one row per CDR3 protein. The data hold approximately 130,000 distinct CDR3 sequences, with 8.8% observed a single time. Study-wide findings and caveats: The ex vivo response was dominated by HLA-C-restricted CMV-specific TCR beta clonotypes.

The sequence came from a human donor in good health (CMV status not recorded). Some clones in this sample may be carry-over from other donors' samples. The source material was PBMCs.

The CDR3 reads CSARMSTDTQYF. CDR3 bases: TGCAGTGCTAGGATGAGCACAGATACGCAGTATTTT. The genes are TRBV20-1 and TRBJ2-3; D unresolved. V shed 3 bases and J shed 0 bases, with 4 bases lying between them. The germline V gene encodes CDR1 DFQATT and CDR2 SNEGSKA (reference sequence). The CDR3 length is 12 residues.